The subject of this entry is one T cell receptor beta chain. This sample was included in a study of blood T cell repertoires in COVID-19. The germline V gene encodes CDR1 SGDLS and CDR2 YYNGEE. J gave up 2 bases and V 4 bases, and 10 bases lay outside the gene matches. CDR3 length: 16 residues. Here immunoSEQ multiplex PCR was the method, and the copy in TCRdb shows in-frame clones only, minus some. The table shows around 250,000 clones, with more than 80% occurring only once. The origin of this receptor is a woman aged 25-40 years with active or convalescent COVID-19. The chain employs TRBV9 and TRBJ2-3, with 7 bases fitting TRBD1. The specimen sequenced was peripheral blood. The CDR3 protein is CASSPRDRSATDTQYF. CDR3 DNA sequence: TGTGCCAGCAGCCCCCGGGACAGATCCGCCACAGATACGCAGTATTTT.